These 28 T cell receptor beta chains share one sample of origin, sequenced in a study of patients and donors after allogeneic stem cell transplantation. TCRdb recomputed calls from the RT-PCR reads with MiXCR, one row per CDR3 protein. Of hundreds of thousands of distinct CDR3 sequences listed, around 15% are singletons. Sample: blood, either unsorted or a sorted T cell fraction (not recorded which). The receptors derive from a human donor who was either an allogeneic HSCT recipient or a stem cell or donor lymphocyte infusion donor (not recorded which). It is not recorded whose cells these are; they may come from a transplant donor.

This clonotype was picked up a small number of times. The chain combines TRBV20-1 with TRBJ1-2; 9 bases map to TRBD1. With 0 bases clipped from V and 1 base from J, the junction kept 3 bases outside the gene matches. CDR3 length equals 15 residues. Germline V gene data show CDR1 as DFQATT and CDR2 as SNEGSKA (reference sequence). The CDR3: CSARDGTGLNYGYTF. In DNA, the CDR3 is TGCAGTGCTAGAGATGGGACAGGGCTTAACTATGGCTACACCTTC.

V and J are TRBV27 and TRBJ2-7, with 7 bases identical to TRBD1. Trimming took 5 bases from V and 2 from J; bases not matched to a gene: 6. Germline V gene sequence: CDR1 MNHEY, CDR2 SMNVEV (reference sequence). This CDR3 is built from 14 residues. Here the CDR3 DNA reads TGTGCCAGCAGTCGTTCCGGGACAGCCTACGAGCAGTACTTC. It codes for CASSRSGTAYEQYF.

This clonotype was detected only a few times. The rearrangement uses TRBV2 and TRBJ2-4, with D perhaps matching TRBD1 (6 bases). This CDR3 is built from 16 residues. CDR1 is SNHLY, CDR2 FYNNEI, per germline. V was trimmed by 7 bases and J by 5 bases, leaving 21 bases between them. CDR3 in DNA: TGTGCCAGCATTGTGACAGGAATACGGGGTGAAAACATTCAGTACTTC. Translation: CASIVTGIRGENIQYF.

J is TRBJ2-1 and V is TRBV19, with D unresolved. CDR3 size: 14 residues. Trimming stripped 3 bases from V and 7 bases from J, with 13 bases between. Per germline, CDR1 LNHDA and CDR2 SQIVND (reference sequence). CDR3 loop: CASSIYRRVNEQFF. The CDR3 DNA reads TGTGCCAGTAGTATTTATCGACGAGTGAATGAGCAGTTCTTC.

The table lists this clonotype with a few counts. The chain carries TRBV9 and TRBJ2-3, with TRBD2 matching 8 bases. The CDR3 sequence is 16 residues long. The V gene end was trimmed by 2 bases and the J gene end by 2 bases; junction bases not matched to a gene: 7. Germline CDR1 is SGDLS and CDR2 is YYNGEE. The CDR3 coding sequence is TGTGCCAGCAGCGTTCAACCGGGAGGGATCACAGATACGCAGTATTTT. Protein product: CASSVQPGGITDTQYF. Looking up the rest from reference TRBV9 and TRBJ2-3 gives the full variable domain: DSGVTQTPKHLITATGQRVTLRCSPRSGDLSVYWYQQSLDQGLQFLIQYYNGEERAKGNILERFSAQQFPDLHSELNLSSLELGDSALYFCASSVQPGGITDTQYFGPGTRLTVL.

CDR3 DNA sequence: TGTGCCAGCAGTTCTGGGACAGGTGGGACCGGGGAGCTGTTTTTT. This encodes CASSSGTGGTGELFF. The V and J genes are TRBV27 and TRBJ2-2, with 8 nucleotides matching TRBD1. This CDR3 is built from 15 residues. Unmatched junction bases numbered 6, after V lost 4 bases and J lost 5 bases. Germline CDR1 reads MNHEY; CDR2 reads SMNVEV (reference sequence).

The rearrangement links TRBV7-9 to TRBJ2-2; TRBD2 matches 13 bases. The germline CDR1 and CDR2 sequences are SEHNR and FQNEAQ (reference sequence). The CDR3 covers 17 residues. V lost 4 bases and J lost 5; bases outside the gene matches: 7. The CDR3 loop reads CASSYRTSGGRTGELFF. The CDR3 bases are TGTGCCAGCAGCTACAGGACTAGCGGGGGTCGGACCGGGGAGCTGTTTTTT.

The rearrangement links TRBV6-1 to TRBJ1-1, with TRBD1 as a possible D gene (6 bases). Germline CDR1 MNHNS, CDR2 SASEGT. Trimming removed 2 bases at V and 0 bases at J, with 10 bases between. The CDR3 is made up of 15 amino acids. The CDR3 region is CASSELQGVNTEAFF. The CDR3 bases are TGTGCCAGCAGTGAACTACAGGGAGTGAACACTGAAGCTTTCTTT.

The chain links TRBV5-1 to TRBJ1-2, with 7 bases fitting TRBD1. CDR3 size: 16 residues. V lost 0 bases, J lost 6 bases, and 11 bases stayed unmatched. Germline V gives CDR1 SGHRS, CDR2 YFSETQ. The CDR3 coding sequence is TGCGCCAGCAGCTTGGAGCCTGGGCAGGGGGTGAATGGCTACACCTTC. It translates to CASSLEPGQGVNGYTF.

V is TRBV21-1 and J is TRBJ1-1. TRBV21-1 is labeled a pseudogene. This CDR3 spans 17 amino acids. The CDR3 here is CASSKAELRRRNTEAFF. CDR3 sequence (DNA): TGTGCCAGCAGCAAAGCGGAGTTAAGACGGAGGAACACTGAAGCTTTCTTT.

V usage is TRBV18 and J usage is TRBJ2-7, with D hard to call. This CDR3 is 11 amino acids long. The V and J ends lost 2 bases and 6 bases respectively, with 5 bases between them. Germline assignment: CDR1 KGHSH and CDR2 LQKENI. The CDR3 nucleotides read TGTGCCAGCTCACCAGGGGTCGAGCAGTACTTC. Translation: CASSPGVEQYF.

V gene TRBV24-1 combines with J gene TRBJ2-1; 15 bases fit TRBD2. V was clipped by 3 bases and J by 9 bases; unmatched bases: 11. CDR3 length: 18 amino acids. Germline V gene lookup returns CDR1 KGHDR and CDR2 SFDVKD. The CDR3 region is CATSDPGLAGGPAGEQFF. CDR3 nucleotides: TGTGCCACCAGTGATCCAGGACTAGCGGGAGGGCCGGCGGGTGAGCAGTTCTTC.

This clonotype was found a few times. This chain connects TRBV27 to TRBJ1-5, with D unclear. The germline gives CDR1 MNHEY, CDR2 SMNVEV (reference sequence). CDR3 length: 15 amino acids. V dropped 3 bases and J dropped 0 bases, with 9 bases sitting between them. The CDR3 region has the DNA TGTGCCAGCAGTTTGGGCCCCTATAGCAATCAGCCCCAGCATTTT. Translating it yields CASSLGPYSNQPQHF.

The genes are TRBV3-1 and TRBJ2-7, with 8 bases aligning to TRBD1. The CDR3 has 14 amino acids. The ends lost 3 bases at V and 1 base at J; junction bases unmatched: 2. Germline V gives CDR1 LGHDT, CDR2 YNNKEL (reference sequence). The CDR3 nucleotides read TGTGCCAGCAGCCAGTGGACAGGGTCCTACGAGCAGTACTTC. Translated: CASSQWTGSYEQYF.

This chain's CDR3 is CASSPSDRVNTEAFF. CDR3 nucleotides: TGTGCCAGCAGCCCTTCCGACAGGGTCAACACTGAAGCTTTCTTT. This chain uses TRBV6-4 with TRBJ1-1, with 7 positions matching TRBD1. V was clipped by 6 bases and J by 2 bases; unmatched bases: 9. The CDR3 loop spans 15 amino acids. The germline gives CDR1 MRHNA, CDR2 SNTAGT.

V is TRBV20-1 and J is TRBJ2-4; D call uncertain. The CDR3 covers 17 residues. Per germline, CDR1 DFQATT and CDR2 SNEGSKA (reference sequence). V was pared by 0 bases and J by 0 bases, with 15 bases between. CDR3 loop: CSARDRLHLRAKNIQYF. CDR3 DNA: TGCAGTGCTAGAGATCGTCTACACTTGAGAGCCAAAAACATTCAGTACTTC.

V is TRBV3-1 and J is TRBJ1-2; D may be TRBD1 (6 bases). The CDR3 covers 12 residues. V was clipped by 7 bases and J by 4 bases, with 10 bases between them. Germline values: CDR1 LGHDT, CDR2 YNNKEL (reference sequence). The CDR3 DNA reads TGTGCCAGCACCGACAGGAGCTATGGCTACACCTTC. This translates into CASTDRSYGYTF.

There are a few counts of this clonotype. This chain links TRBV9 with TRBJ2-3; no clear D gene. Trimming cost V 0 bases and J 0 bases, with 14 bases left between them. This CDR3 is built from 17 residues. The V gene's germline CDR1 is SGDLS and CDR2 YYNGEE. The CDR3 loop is CASSVEALLYSTDTQYF. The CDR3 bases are TGTGCCAGCAGCGTAGAGGCCCTTCTATATAGCACAGATACGCAGTATTTT.

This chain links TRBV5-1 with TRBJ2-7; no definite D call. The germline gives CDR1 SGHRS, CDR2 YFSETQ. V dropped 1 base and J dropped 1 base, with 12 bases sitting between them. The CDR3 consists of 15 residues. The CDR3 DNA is TGCGCCAGCAGCTTGTCCCAGGCCCGGTCCTACGAGCAGTACTTC. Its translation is CASSLSQARSYEQYF. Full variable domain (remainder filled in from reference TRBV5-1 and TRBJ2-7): KAGVTQTPRYLIKTRGQQVTLSCSPISGHRSVSWYQQTPGQGLQFLFEYFSETQRNKGNFPGRFSGRQFSNSRSEMNVSTLELGDSALYLCASSLSQARSYEQYFGPGTRLTVT.

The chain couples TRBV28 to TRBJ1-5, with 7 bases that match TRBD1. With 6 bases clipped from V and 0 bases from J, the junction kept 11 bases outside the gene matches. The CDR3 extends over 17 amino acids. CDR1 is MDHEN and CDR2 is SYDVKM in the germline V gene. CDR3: CASSLDLDRDSNQPQHF. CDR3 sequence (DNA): TGTGCCAGCAGCCTGGACCTTGACAGGGATAGCAATCAGCCCCAGCATTTT.

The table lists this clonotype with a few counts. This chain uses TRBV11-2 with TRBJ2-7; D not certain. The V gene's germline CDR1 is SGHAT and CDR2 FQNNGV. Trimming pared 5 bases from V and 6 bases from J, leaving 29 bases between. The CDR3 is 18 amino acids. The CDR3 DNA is TGTGCCAGCAGCATAAGGTTCCCGGCAGCCAGCCTTGGCCCCGAGCAGTACTTC. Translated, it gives CASSIRFPAASLGPEQYF.

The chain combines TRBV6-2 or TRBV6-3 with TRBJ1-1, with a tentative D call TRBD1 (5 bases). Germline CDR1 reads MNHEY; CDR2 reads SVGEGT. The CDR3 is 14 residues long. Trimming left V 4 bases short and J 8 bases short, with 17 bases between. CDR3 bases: TGTGCCAGCAGTTTCCCCCTGGGACGGATGGAAGCTTTCTTT. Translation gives CASSFPLGRMEAFF.

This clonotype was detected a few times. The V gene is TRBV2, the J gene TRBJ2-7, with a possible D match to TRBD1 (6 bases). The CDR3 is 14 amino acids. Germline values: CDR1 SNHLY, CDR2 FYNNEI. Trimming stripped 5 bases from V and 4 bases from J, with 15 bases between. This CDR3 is CASSKRGTSYEQYF. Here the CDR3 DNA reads TGTGCCAGCAGTAAAAGAGGGACATCATACGAGCAGTACTTC.

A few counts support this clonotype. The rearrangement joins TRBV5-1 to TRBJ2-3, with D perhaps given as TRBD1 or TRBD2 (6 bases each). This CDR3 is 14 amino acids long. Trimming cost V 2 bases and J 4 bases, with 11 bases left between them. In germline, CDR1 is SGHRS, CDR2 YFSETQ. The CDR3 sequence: CASSFSGAADTQYF. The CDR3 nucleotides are TGCGCCAGCAGCTTCTCGGGGGCAGCAGATACGCAGTATTTT.

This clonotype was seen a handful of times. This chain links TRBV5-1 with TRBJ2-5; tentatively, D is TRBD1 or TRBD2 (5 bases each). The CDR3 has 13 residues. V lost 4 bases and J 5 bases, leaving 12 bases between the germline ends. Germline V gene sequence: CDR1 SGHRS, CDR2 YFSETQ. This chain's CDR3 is CASSHGTSETQYF. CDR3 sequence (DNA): TGCGCCAGCAGCCACGGGACGAGCGAGACCCAGTACTTC.

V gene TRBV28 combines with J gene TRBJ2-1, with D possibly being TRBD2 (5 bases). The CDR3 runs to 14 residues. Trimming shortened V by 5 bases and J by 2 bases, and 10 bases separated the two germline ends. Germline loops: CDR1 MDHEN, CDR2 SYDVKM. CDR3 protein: CASSPDSTYNEQFF. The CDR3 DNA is TGTGCCAGCAGTCCGGACTCGACCTACAATGAGCAGTTCTTC.

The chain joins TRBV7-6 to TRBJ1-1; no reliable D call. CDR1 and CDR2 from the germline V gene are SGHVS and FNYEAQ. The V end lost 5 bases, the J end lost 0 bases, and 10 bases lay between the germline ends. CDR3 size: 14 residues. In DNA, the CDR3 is TGTGCCAGCAGCCCCTTTCGGATGAACACTGAAGCTTTCTTT. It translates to CASSPFRMNTEAFF.

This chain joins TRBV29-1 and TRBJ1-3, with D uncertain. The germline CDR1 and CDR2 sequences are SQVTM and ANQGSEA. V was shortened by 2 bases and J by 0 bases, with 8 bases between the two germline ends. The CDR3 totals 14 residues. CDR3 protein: CSVEQDGSGNTIYF. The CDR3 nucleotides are TGCAGCGTTGAACAGGACGGCTCTGGAAACACCATATATTTT. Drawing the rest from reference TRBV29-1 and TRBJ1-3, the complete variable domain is SAVISQKPSRDICQRGTSLTIQCQVDSQVTMMFWYRQQPGQSLTLIATANQGSEATYESGFVIDKFPISRPNLTFSTLTVSNMSPEDSSIYLCSVEQDGSGNTIYFGEGSWLTVV.